Sequencing of this T cell receptor beta chain was carried out in a study of blood T cell repertoires in COVID-19. Overall study: Acute and convalescent COVID-19 specimens originated in the United States, Italy and Spain. The analysed material was cDNA or gDNA that came from T cells, B-cell-depleted T cells, or PBMCs.

Authors' data handling: Counts of nucleated cells, estimated from reference gene primer amplification, were obtained. Clones were sequenced by immunoSEQ multiplex PCR, and TCRdb holds only the in-frame ones, with some missing. V and J calls and clone size are as listed in that table; D and trimming were resolved from the DNA. The sample records 150,000 to 200,000 clones, roughly 85% being singletons. In its sample, this clone was seen a few times. Source material: peripheral blood. This receptor was obtained from a woman in her seventies with acute or convalescent COVID-19.

CDR3 bases: TGTGCCAGCAGCTTGGGAAGCTCGGGGAATCAGCCCCAGCATTTT. Its translation: CASSLGSSGNQPQHF. The J gene is TRBJ1-5, the V gene TRBV5-6, with unresolved D. Between the trimmed V and J ends, which lost 0 bases and 4 bases, there was a span of 11 bases. Germline CDR1 SGHDT, CDR2 YYEEEE. The CDR3 consists of 15 residues.